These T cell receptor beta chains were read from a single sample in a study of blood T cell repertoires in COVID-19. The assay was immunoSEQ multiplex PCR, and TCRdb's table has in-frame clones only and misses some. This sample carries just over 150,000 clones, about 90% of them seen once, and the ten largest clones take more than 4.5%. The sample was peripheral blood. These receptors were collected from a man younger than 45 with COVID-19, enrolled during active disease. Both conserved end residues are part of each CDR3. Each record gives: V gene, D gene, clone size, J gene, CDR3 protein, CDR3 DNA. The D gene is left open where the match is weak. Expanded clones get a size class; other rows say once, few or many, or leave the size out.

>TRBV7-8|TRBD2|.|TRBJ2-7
CASRTGLAGDLYEQYF
TGTGCCAGCAGAACGGGACTAGCGGGAGATCTGTACGAGCAGTACTTC
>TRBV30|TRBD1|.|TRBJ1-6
CAWSLGQRNSPLHF
TGTGCCTGGAGTCTGGGACAGCGTAATTCACCCCTCCACTTT
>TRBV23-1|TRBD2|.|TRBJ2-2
CASNWGGFPGELFF
TGCGCCAGCAACTGGGGAGGGTTCCCCGGGGAGCTGTTTTTT
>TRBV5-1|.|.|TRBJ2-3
CASSFERGSTDTQYF
TGCGCCAGCAGCTTTGAACGGGGGAGCACAGATACGCAGTATTTT
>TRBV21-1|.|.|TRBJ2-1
CASSKAIRAPPDNEQFF
TGTGCCAGCAGCAAAGCGATCAGGGCCCCCCCCGACAATGAGCAGTTCTTC
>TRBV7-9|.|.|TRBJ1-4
CASSIRGTNEKLFF
TGTGCCAGCAGCATCAGGGGAACTAATGAAAAACTGTTTTTT
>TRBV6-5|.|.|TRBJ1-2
CASSYREAGGTF
TGTGCCAGCAGTTACCGGGAGGCAGGCGGCACCTTC
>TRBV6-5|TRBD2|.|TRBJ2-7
CASKKGLETYEQYF
TGTGCCAGCAAGAAAGGACTAGAGACGTACGAGCAGTACTTC
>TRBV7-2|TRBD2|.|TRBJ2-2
CASSLRLAGDAGELFF
TGTGCCAGCAGCTTACGGCTAGCGGGTGACGCCGGGGAGCTGTTTTTT
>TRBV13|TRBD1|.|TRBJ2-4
CASSTRQGARFDIQYF
TGTGCCAGCAGCACGCGACAGGGGGCGAGATTTGACATTCAGTACTTC
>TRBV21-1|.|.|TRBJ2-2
CASSKVGILGGRASGFLRELFF
TGTGCCAGCAGCAAAGTTGGTATACTAGGCGGCCGGGCTAGCGGGTTTCTCCGGGAGCTGTTTTTT
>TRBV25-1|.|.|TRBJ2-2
CASSEYSGGGEDTGELFF
TGTGCCAGCAGTGAATATAGTGGAGGAGGGGAGGACACCGGGGAGCTGTTTTTT
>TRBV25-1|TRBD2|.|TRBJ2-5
CASSRPSGSWETQYF
TGTGCCAGCAGTCGGCCTAGCGGGAGTTGGGAGACCCAGTACTTC
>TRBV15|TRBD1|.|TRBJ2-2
CATSRDLTATGTNTGELFF
TGTGCCACCAGCAGAGATCTGACGGCGACAGGGACGAACACCGGGGAGCTGTTTTTT
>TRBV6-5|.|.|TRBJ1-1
CASSSTTGGTEAFF
TGTGCCAGCAGTTCGACCACGGGAGGAACTGAAGCTTTCTTT
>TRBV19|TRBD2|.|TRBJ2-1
CASSILAGIPSSYNEQFF
TGTGCCAGTAGTATACTAGCGGGGATCCCCAGCTCCTACAATGAGCAGTTCTTC
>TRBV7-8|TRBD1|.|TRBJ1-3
CASSTDRGDTIYF
TGTGCCAGCAGCACGGACAGGGGGGACACCATATATTTT
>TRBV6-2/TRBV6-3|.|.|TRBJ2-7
CASSTLRTGRAYEQYF
TGTGCCAGCAGTACCCTCAGGACAGGGAGGGCCTACGAGCAGTACTTC
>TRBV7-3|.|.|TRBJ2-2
CASSLTASIKSGELFF
TGTGCCAGCAGCTTAACGGCCAGTATTAAGTCCGGGGAGCTGTTTTTT
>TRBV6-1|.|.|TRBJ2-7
CASSEGFGWALSYEQYF
TGTGCCAGCAGTGAAGGATTTGGGTGGGCCCTCTCCTACGAGCAGTACTTC
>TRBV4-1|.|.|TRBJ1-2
CASSQEPKNRANYGYTF
TGCGCCAGCAGCCAAGAACCAAAAAACAGGGCAAACTATGGCTACACCTTC
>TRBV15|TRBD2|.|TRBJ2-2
CATSGLAGNTGELFF
TGTGCCACCAGCGGACTAGCGGGGAACACCGGGGAGCTGTTTTTT
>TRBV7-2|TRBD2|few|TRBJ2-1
CASSFASGTYNEQFF
TGTGCCAGCAGCTTCGCTAGCGGGACCTACAATGAGCAGTTCTTC
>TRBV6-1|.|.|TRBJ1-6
CASSERTANNSPLHF
TGTGCCAGCAGTGAAAGGACAGCAAATAATTCACCCCTCCACTTT
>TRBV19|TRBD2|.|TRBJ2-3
CASRRGRDPLTDTQYF
TGTGCCAGTAGGAGAGGGAGGGATCCCCTCACAGATACGCAGTATTTT
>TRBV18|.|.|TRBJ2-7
CASSPRTRPYEQYF
TGTGCCAGCTCACCACGGACACGTCCCTACGAGCAGTACTTC
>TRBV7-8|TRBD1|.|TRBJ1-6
CASSWGQGHSPLHF
TGTGCCAGCAGCTGGGGACAGGGCCATTCACCCCTCCACTTT
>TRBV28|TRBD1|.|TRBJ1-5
CASSWTGGSNQPQHF
TGTGCCAGCAGTTGGACAGGGGGAAGCAATCAGCCCCAGCATTTT
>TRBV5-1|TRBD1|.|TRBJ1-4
CASSLETGGDEKLFF
TGCGCCAGCAGCTTAGAGACAGGGGGCGATGAAAAACTGTTTTTT
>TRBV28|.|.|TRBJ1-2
CATQTGFNGYTF
TGTGCCACCCAGACCGGGTTTAACGGCTACACCTTC
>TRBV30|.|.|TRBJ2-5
CARQGQTGETQYF
TGTGCCCGCCAGGGCCAGACCGGGGAGACCCAGTACTTC
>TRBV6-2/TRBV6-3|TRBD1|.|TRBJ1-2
CASSYREGASNYGYTF
TGTGCCAGCAGTTACAGAGAGGGGGCGTCTAACTATGGCTACACCTTC
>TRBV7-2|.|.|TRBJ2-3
CASSTASPVYTQYF
TGTGCCAGCAGCACAGCCTCCCCGGTTTATACGCAGTATTTT
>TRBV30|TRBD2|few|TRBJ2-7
CACQLTSGLFSYEQYF
TGTGCCTGCCAATTGACTAGCGGGCTTTTCTCCTACGAGCAGTACTTC
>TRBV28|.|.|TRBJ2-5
CASSSMPAEETQYF
TGTGCCAGCAGTTCGATGCCCGCAGAAGAGACCCAGTACTTC
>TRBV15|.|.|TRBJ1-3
CATSTDRGNTIYF
TGTGCCACCAGCACAGACAGGGGAAACACCATATATTTT
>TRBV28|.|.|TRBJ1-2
CASSQRQQVNYGYTF
TGTGCCAGCAGCCAACGACAACAGGTTAACTATGGCTACACCTTC
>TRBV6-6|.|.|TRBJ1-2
CASSPRQEDYGYTF
TGTGCCAGCAGTCCCCGACAGGAAGACTATGGCTACACCTTC
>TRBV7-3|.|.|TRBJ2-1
CASSHRPTVSSYNEQFF
TGTGCCAGCAGCCATCGCCCGACAGTCAGCTCCTACAATGAGCAGTTCTTC
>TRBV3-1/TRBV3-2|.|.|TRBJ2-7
CASSYSGNSYEQYF
TGTGCCAGCAGCTACTCGGGGAATAGCTACGAGCAGTACTTC
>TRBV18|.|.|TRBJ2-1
CASSPPSRQDNEQFF
TGTGCCAGCTCACCACCTAGTCGACAGGACAATGAGCAGTTCTTC
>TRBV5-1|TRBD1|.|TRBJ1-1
CASSPYRGNTEAFF
TGCGCCAGCAGCCCTTACAGGGGGAACACTGAAGCTTTCTTT
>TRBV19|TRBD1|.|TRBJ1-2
CASSIQGGYGYTF
TGTGCCAGTAGTATACAGGGGGGCTATGGCTACACCTTC
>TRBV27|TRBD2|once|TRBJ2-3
CASSLVRGGLDTQYF
TGTGCCAGCAGTTTGGTGCGGGGGGGCCTGGATACGCAGTATTTT
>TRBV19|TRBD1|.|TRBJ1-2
CASSQGQYTNYGYTF
TGTGCCAGTAGTCAGGGACAGTATACCAACTATGGCTACACCTTC
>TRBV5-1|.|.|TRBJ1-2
CASSPQGANYGYTF
TGCGCCAGCAGCCCACAGGGAGCTAACTATGGCTACACCTTC
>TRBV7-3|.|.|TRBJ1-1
CASSPQPGNTEAFF
TGTGCCAGCAGCCCTCAACCAGGAAACACTGAAGCTTTCTTT
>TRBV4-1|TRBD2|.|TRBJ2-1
CASSQLTSHYNEQFF
TGCGCCAGCAGCCAACTGACTAGCCACTACAATGAGCAGTTCTTC
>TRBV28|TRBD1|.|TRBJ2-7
CASSLRGPSYEQYF
TGTGCCAGCAGTTTAAGGGGGCCGTCCTACGAGCAGTACTTC
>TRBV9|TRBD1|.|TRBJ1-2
CASSVALSGTGDGYTF
TGTGCCAGCAGCGTAGCTTTGTCTGGGACAGGGGATGGCTACACCTTC
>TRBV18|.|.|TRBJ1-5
CASSPADYSNQPQHF
TGTGCCAGCTCACCGGCAGACTATAGCAATCAGCCCCAGCATTTT
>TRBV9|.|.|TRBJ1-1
CASSPSLGLEAFF
TGTGCCAGCAGCCCCTCCTTGGGACTTGAAGCTTTCTTT